The 24 T cell receptor beta chains below were found in one sample sequenced in a study of T-cell memory formation after mild COVID-19. Each CDR3 protein is one row after TCRdb ran MiXCR on the 5' RACE reads. The repertoire consists of some 180,000 distinct CDR3 sequences, with 13% occurring once and the leading ten covering approximately 3.3%. The specimen sequenced was PBMCs or a T cell subset sorted from them (not recorded which). The receptors stem from a man aged 18-30 years who had mild COVID-19 (a few samples of this study predate the infection). Cell type and time point are not known.

The chain carries TRBV7-2 and TRBJ2-7, with a weak D call TRBD1 (6 bases). The ends were cut back, 3 bases at V and 2 bases at J, with 11 bases in the middle. Per germline, CDR1 SGHTA and CDR2 FQGNSA. CDR3 length: 14 residues. As DNA, the CDR3 is TGTGCCAGCAGCTTTTCAGGACAGACCTACGAGCAGTACTTC. Its translation is CASSFSGQTYEQYF.

In this sample, this clonotype turned up a few times. The chain combines TRBV5-5 with TRBJ2-7; D is possibly TRBD2 (7 bases). CDR1 and CDR2 (germline): SGHKS, YYEKEE (reference sequence). Deletions cut 2 bases from V and 2 bases from J, with 23 bases between. This CDR3 has 18 residues. CDR3 loop: CASSLLFRGREVPYEQYV. The CDR3 region has the DNA TGTGCCAGCAGCTTACTGTTCAGGGGTCGGGAGGTACCCTACGAGCAGTACGTC.

The chain has TRBV29-1 and TRBJ2-1; TRBD1 or TRBD2 may be the D gene (5 bases each). This CDR3 is 12 amino acids long. Between the trimmed V and J ends, which lost 7 bases and 15 bases, there was a span of 22 bases. Germline values: CDR1 SQVTM, CDR2 ANQGSEA. CDR3 nucleotide sequence: TGCAGCGCCGGGGTTAGGGGTGTCCGTTTGTTCTTC. It specifies CSAGVRGVRLFF.

This clonotype was detected only a few times. The chain carries TRBV10-2 and TRBJ1-2; D unresolved. This CDR3 has 13 amino acids. Between the trimmed V and J ends, which lost 3 bases and 4 bases, there was a span of 9 bases. Germline CDR1 WSHSY, CDR2 SAAADI. The CDR3 region is CASSDQGGYGYTF. The CDR3 DNA is TGCGCCAGCAGTGACCAAGGCGGCTATGGCTACACCTTC.

The CDR3 is CASSLGRDAGTIYF. The CDR3, as DNA: TGTGCCAGCAGCTTAGGTCGGGATGCGGGCACCATATATTTT. This chain uses TRBV7-9 with TRBJ1-3; D ambiguous. V lost 1 base and J lost 9, with 13 bases in between. Germline CDR1 is SEHNR and CDR2 is FQNEAQ (reference sequence). The CDR3 sequence is 14 residues long.

The sample holds a few counts of this clonotype. V and J are TRBV3-1 and TRBJ2-1; D could derive from TRBD1 or TRBD2 (5 bases each). The CDR3 is made up of 13 amino acids. Germline CDR1 reads LGHDT; CDR2 reads YNNKEL (reference sequence). Trimming shortened V by 2 bases and J by 15 bases, and 17 bases separated the two germline ends. CDR3 DNA sequence: TGTGCCAGCAGCCAAAACTTGGGGGACCGTTGGTTCTTC. It specifies CASSQNLGDRWFF.

This chain links TRBV7-9 with TRBJ1-2; D uncertain. The CDR3 extends over 12 amino acids. The germline CDR1 and CDR2 sequences are SEHNR and FQNEAQ (reference sequence). The V and J ends lost 4 bases and 8 bases respectively, with 11 bases between them. CDR3 nucleotide sequence: TGTGCCAGCAGCTGGAGCTCAGGCGGCTACACCTTC. It yields the protein CASSWSSGGYTF.

The rearrangement joins TRBV7-2 to TRBJ2-5, with D possibly being TRBD2 (6 bases). The CDR3 length is 14 residues. V shed 3 bases and J shed 6 bases, with 14 bases lying between them. Germline V gene sequence: CDR1 SGHTA, CDR2 FQGNSA. CDR3 in DNA: TGTGCCAGCAGCTTTGCCGCGGAGGGCAAGACCCAGTACTTC. Its translation: CASSFAAEGKTQYF. Filled out from reference TRBV7-2 and TRBJ2-5, the complete variable domain reads GAGVSQSPSNKVTEKGKDVELRCDPISGHTALYWYRQSLGQGLEFLIYFQGNSAPDKSGLPSDRFSAERTGGSVSTLTIQRTQQEDSAVYLCASSFAAEGKTQYFGPGTRLLVL.

This clonotype was counted only a few times. The V and J genes are TRBV20-1 and TRBJ2-3, with 8 bases that match TRBD2. The CDR3 totals 13 residues. Germline CDR1 DFQATT, CDR2 SNEGSKA (reference sequence). The CDR3 sequence: CRPGAGDTDTQYF. The CDR3 nucleotides are TGCAGGCCAGGAGCGGGGGACACAGATACGCAGTATTTT.

The sample holds a few counts of this clonotype. The genes are TRBV7-9 and TRBJ2-5, with D tentatively TRBD2 (6 bases). The CDR3 sequence is 16 residues long. CDR1 SEHNR and CDR2 FQNEAQ come from the germline V gene (reference sequence). V was shortened by 3 bases and J by 3 bases, with 17 bases between the two germline ends. CDR3 loop: CASSLGIWEVEETQYF. CDR3 coding DNA: TGTGCCAGCAGCTTGGGTATTTGGGAGGTGGAAGAGACCCAGTACTTC.

This clonotype was detected only a few times. V and J are TRBV9 and TRBJ2-3; 10 bases map to TRBD2. In germline, CDR1 is SGDLS, CDR2 YYNGEE. With V trimmed by 5 bases and J by 1 base, 4 bases remained unmatched. The CDR3 loop spans 15 amino acids. The CDR3 loop is CASSTSGVGTDTQYF. CDR3 coding DNA: TGTGCCAGCAGTACTAGCGGGGTGGGCACAGATACGCAGTATTTT.

This clonotype came up many times. This chain connects TRBV7-9 to TRBJ1-5; tentative D call: TRBD1 (5 bases). In germline, CDR1 is SEHNR, CDR2 FQNEAQ (reference sequence). V dropped 1 base and J dropped 10 bases, with 17 bases sitting between them. The CDR3 length is 15 residues. Here the CDR3 DNA reads TGTGCCAGCAGCTTAGGGGGGGAGGGGACCCAACCCCAGCATTTT. This sequence encodes CASSLGGEGTQPQHF.

There are a few counts of this clonotype. The chain has TRBV3-1 and TRBJ1-1, with D maybe TRBD1 (5 bases). Trimming removed 3 bases from V and 5 bases from J, with 10 bases in between. Per the germline V gene, CDR1 is LGHDT and CDR2 is YNNKEL (reference sequence). CDR3 length equals 13 residues. CDR3 loop: CASSQTEGTEAFF. The DNA for the CDR3 is TGTGCCAGCAGCCAGACGGAGGGGACTGAAGCTTTCTTT.

V is TRBV4-3 and J is TRBJ2-1; TRBD2 matches 14 bases. The junction had 12 bases not matched to a gene; V was cut back by 2 bases and J by 3 bases. From germline, CDR1 is LGHNA and CDR2 YSLEER. The CDR3 contains 20 residues. The CDR3 here is CASSQPPRTSGGPVYNEQFF. CDR3 DNA sequence: TGCGCCAGCAGCCAACCTCCCCGGACTAGCGGGGGGCCTGTCTACAATGAGCAGTTCTTC.

The V call is TRBV5-1, the J call TRBJ1-1; 10 bases align to TRBD1. The CDR3 covers 15 residues. Germline V gene sequence: CDR1 SGHRS, CDR2 YFSETQ. Trimming at V came to 5 bases and at J to 3 bases, leaving 7 bases not matched to a gene. CDR3 sequence reads: CASSSSTGGYTEAFF. The CDR3 coding sequence is TGCGCCAGCAGTTCGTCGACAGGGGGCTACACTGAAGCTTTCTTT.

This CDR3 reads CASNRGDEQFF. For the CDR3, the DNA is TGCGCCAGCAACAGAGGCGATGAGCAGTTCTTC. The chain employs TRBV5-1 and TRBJ2-1; no clear D. Trimming took 6 bases from V and 8 from J, leaving 9 bases between them. The CDR3 length is 11 residues. The germline V gene encodes CDR1 SGHRS and CDR2 YFSETQ.

This clonotype came up a few times. The V and J genes are TRBV9 and TRBJ2-2, with 7 bases that match TRBD1. CDR3 length: 15 residues. From germline, CDR1 is SGDLS and CDR2 YYNGEE. Trimming at V came to 4 bases and at J to 5 bases, leaving 8 bases not matched to a gene. The CDR3 spells CASSTRQGLTGELFF. CDR3 in DNA: TGTGCCAGCAGCACCCGACAGGGCCTGACCGGGGAGCTGTTTTTT.

This clonotype was counted only a few times. V usage is TRBV9 and J usage is TRBJ2-3, with TRBD1 matching 7 bases. The CDR3 loop spans 17 amino acids. After removal of 3 bases from V and 2 bases from J, the junction contained 12 bases not matched to a gene. Germline assignment: CDR1 SGDLS and CDR2 YYNGEE. The CDR3 DNA reads TGTGCCAGCAGCGCCACGCGCCGGGACAGAGTCACAGATACGCAGTATTTT. It is translated as CASSATRRDRVTDTQYF. Supplemented by reference TRBV9 and TRBJ2-3, the full variable domain reads DSGVTQTPKHLITATGQRVTLRCSPRSGDLSVYWYQQSLDQGLQFLIQYYNGEERAKGNILERFSAQQFPDLHSELNLSSLELGDSALYFCASSATRRDRVTDTQYFGPGTRLTVL.

The rearrangement uses TRBV4-3 and TRBJ1-6; D not resolved. V lost 4 bases and J lost 7, with 17 bases in between. The CDR3 is made up of 16 amino acids. The germline CDR1 and CDR2 sequences are LGHNA and YSLEER. CDR3: CASSLSWTGTNSPLHF. The CDR3 nucleotides are TGCGCCAGCAGCCTATCATGGACCGGTACGAATTCACCCCTCCACTTT.

The gene calls are TRBV4-3 and TRBJ2-3; possibly TRBD2 for D (6 bases). The CDR3 covers 15 residues. Trimming shortened V by 4 bases and J by 4 bases, and 15 bases separated the two germline ends. Germline assignment: CDR1 LGHNA and CDR2 YSLEER. The chain's CDR3 is CASSPGGDRADTQYF. The CDR3 coding sequence is TGCGCCAGCAGCCCCGGAGGGGATAGGGCAGATACGCAGTATTTT.

This rearrangement joins TRBV7-3 to TRBJ2-5, with 8 bases aligning to TRBD2. With V trimmed by 3 bases and J by 3 bases, 3 bases remained unmatched. Germline loops: CDR1 SGHTA, CDR2 FQGTGA. This CDR3 contains 14 residues. CDR3 sequence reads: CASSLNGGEETQYF. CDR3 DNA: TGTGCCAGCAGCTTGAACGGGGGGGAAGAGACCCAGTACTTC.

Details on this clonotype: Since the CDR3 does not end with the conserved phenylalanine or tryptophan, this likely comes from a read error. The chain carries TRBV6-5 and TRBJ1-2, with D possibly matching TRBD1 (6 bases). Germline values: CDR1 MNHEY, CDR2 SVGAGI. The CDR3 has 15 amino acids. The ends were cut back, 2 bases at V and 5 bases at J, with 15 bases in the middle. The CDR3, as DNA: TGTGCCAGCAGTTACAGGGACAAGGGGGTGTATGGCTACACCTTA. This sequence encodes CASSYRDKGVYGYTL.

The V and J genes are TRBV4-1 and TRBJ2-7; 12 bases are a match to TRBD2. Germline loops: CDR1 MGHRA, CDR2 YSYEKL. V trimming: 4 bases; J trimming: 4 bases; junction bases outside the gene matches: 11. The CDR3 is 17 amino acids. The CDR3 nucleotides read TGCGCCAGCAGCCGAACCTCGACTAGCGGGGGAGAGTACGAGCAGTACGTC. Amino acids: CASSRTSTSGGEYEQYV.

This clonotype turned up a few times. The chain is built from TRBV5-1 and TRBJ2-7, with a possible D match to TRBD1 (5 bases). Germline V gene lookup returns CDR1 SGHRS and CDR2 YFSETQ. The CDR3 is 17 amino acids. Trimming took 4 bases from V and 4 from J, leaving 24 bases between them. CDR3 sequence: CASSGRVDSGLSYEQYF. In DNA form, the CDR3 reads TGCGCCAGCAGCGGCCGGGTTGATTCAGGGCTGTCTTACGAGCAGTACTTC.